Listed here is a single T cell receptor beta chain. The germline V gene has CDR1 MDHEN and CDR2 SYDVKM. CDR3 size: 16 residues. V was clipped by 2 bases and J by 4 bases, with 17 bases between them. The data were obtained in a study of blood T cell repertoires in COVID-19. On the study more broadly: The United States, Italy and Spain supplied acute and convalescent COVID-19 samples. T cells, B-cell-depleted T cells, or PBMCs supplied cDNA or gDNA.

Original handling: Amplification of reference gene primers provided the estimated nucleated cell counts. TCRdb's copy holds only in-frame clones and misses some; the assay was immunoSEQ multiplex PCR. D and trimming were read from the DNA, whereas the V and J calls and clone size are those reported in that table. Of 150,000 to 200,000 clones listed, roughly 87% are singletons. Source material: peripheral blood. The V gene is TRBV28, the J gene TRBJ1-2; maybe TRBD1 (6 bases). The sequence derives from a human donor in a cohort sampled during active COVID-19. CDR3 protein: CASSLGPGARAYGYTF. The CDR3 region has the DNA TGTGCCAGCAGTTTAGGGCCAGGGGCCCGGGCCTATGGCTACACCTTC.